This entry is about one T cell receptor (beta chain). The CDR3 spans 15 residues. Germline CDR1 is MGHDK and CDR2 is SYGVNS. The ends were cut back, 3 bases at V and 0 bases at J, with 10 bases in the middle. These data belong to a study of blood T cells in healthy people across ages. Combining a sample-barcoded 5' primer with a J-beta primer mix, a second PCR ran for 7 to 11 cycles. MiXCR, run by TCRdb on the 5' RACE reads, gives a single entry per CDR3 protein. The sample yields about 940,000 distinct CDR3 sequences, 45% to 50% seen once. This TCR came from a man younger than 45 in good health. The V call is TRBV25-1, the J call TRBJ2-3, with D maybe TRBD1 (5 bases). The sequencing sample was made of blood. The CDR3, as DNA: TGTGCCAGCAGTGATGGGGCAGCCAGCACAGATACGCAGTATTTT. Protein product: CASSDGAASTDTQYF.